Detailed here is one TCR beta chain. What it binds is not known. Built from TCR beta cDNA, the libraries had unique molecular identifiers in them. TCRdb used MiXCR to reprocess the PCR reads, holding one entry per CDR3 protein. The profile shows more than 450,000 distinct CDR3 sequences, roughly 45% of them singletons. This CDR3 has 13 amino acids. Germline V gene data show CDR1 as SGHKS and CDR2 as YYEKEE (reference sequence). The V end was cut by 4 bases, the J end by 4 bases, with 9 bases between. The data originate from a study of post-analysis software for immune sequencing data. The study's findings and limits: Patients had higher frequencies than controls of five TRBV segments, including TRBV5-6, TRBV5-1 and TRBV20-1.

Input material: blood. The source of this sequence is a girl aged 10 to 17 with multiple sclerosis. V and J are TRBV5-5 and TRBJ1-5; D not certain. The DNA of the CDR3 is TGTGCCAGCAGCCGAGGACCAAATCAGCCCCAGCATTTT. Amino acids: CASSRGPNQPQHF.